The source of this T cell receptor (beta chain) is a study of T cell responses to AZD1222 COVID-19 vaccine. Study-wide findings and caveats: A mostly white British donor set with more females was recruited, and clonal diversity was possibly underestimated. Spike-specific TCR breadth and depth were elevated following two AZD1222 doses.

A note on this clone: Its antigen is still unknown.

Only in-frame clones appear in the TCRdb table, and some are missing; sequencing was by immunoSEQ multiplex PCR. The table records more than 110,000 clones, over 85% of them present only once. This TCR derives from an adult in good health. The source material was peripheral blood, sampled on day 0 of AZD1222 vaccination.

The CDR3 loop is CASKGGLRTTGYGYTF. The CDR3 region has the DNA TGTGCCAGTAAAGGGGGTCTAAGAACCACTGGCTATGGCTACACCTTC. The J gene is TRBJ1-2, the V gene TRBV19; TRBD1 is a possible D gene (6 bases). CDR1 is LNHDA, CDR2 SQIVND, per germline (reference sequence). There are 16 residues in the CDR3. V gave up 7 bases and J gave up 4 bases, with 22 bases separating them.